The clone carrying this T cell receptor (beta chain) has a handful of counts. Its antigen is as yet unknown. The sample belongs to a study of CD8 T cells in ankylosing spondylitis. The CDR3 is 16 amino acids. Germline loops: CDR1 SGHKS, CDR2 YYEKEE (reference sequence). V lost 0 bases to trimming and J lost 6 bases, with 18 bases between them. General study results and limits: Disease-linked clones reportedly concentrated significantly in matched ankylosing spondylitis synovial fluid. Disease-linked clones displayed a CD8+ phenotype and appeared relatively rarely in peripheral blood. Ankylosing spondylitis blood appeared to carry a characteristic TCR beta motif of several highly homologous variants.

5'-RACE, quantitative and with molecular barcodes, yielded the TCR beta libraries. TCRdb recomputed calls from the 5' RACE reads with MiXCR, one row per CDR3 protein. The table records hundreds of thousands of distinct CDR3 sequences, about 11% of them present only once. This chain connects TRBV5-5 to TRBJ1-1; no firm D call. The sample taken for sequencing was blood, either unsorted or a sorted T cell fraction (not recorded which). The TCR was taken from a male donor with ankylosing spondylitis. For the CDR3, the DNA is TGTGCCAGCAGCTTGGCCCGGCTTCACCGCGGAGCTGAAGCTTTCTTT. It codes for CASSLARLHRGAEAFF.